The TCR beta chain under discussion was sequenced for a study of T cells in localized non-small cell lung cancer. Study results and limitations: The study linked higher blood T cell density to longer overall survival.

Using immunoSEQ multiplex PCR, the repertoire was profiled, and TCRdb retains in-frame clones only, with some absent. The sample has over 10,000 clones; 84% are singletons. About this clone: Its antigen is unknown.

The V end was cut by 5 bases, the J end by 2 bases, with 14 bases between. CDR3 size: 15 residues. Germline V gene lookup returns CDR1 SGHRS and CDR2 YFSETQ. The origin of this receptor is a male donor older than 55 with stage I squamous cell lung carcinoma. The sample in question was peripheral blood, obtained before any cancer treatment. The J gene is TRBJ2-1, the V gene TRBV5-1, with D possibly matching TRBD1 (6 bases). The CDR3 loop reads CASRDSGTTYNEQFF. The CDR3 DNA follows: TGCGCCAGCAGAGATTCCGGGACAACCTACAATGAGCAGTTCTTC.